These 2 T cell receptor beta chains were all obtained from the same sample, sequenced in a study of blood T cell repertoires in COVID-19. Clones were read by immunoSEQ multiplex PCR, and TCRdb kept only the in-frame ones, dropping some. The sample records about 200,000 clones, almost 85% being singletons. The sequencing sample was made of peripheral blood. The receptors stem from a woman aged 70-85 years with active or convalescent COVID-19.

The genes are TRBV19 and TRBJ1-5, with 9 nucleotides matching TRBD1. V trimming: 3 bases; J trimming: 6 bases; junction bases outside the gene matches: 6. The CDR3 runs 15 residues. Germline loops: CDR1 LNHDA, CDR2 SQIVND (reference sequence). The CDR3 nucleotides read TGTGCCAGTAGTATGTGGGGACAGGGATCTCAGCCCCAGCATTTT. Its protein product is CASSMWGQGSQPQHF.

The chain couples TRBV5-6 to TRBJ2-6; 7 bases align to TRBD1. V gave up 2 bases and J gave up 3 bases; unmatched junction bases: 5. CDR1 SGHDT and CDR2 YYEEEE come from the germline V gene. CDR3 size: 16 residues. In DNA form, the CDR3 reads TGTGCCAGCAGCTTTGGCAGGGGGATTGGGGCCAACGTCCTGACTTTC. This sequence encodes CASSFGRGIGANVLTF.